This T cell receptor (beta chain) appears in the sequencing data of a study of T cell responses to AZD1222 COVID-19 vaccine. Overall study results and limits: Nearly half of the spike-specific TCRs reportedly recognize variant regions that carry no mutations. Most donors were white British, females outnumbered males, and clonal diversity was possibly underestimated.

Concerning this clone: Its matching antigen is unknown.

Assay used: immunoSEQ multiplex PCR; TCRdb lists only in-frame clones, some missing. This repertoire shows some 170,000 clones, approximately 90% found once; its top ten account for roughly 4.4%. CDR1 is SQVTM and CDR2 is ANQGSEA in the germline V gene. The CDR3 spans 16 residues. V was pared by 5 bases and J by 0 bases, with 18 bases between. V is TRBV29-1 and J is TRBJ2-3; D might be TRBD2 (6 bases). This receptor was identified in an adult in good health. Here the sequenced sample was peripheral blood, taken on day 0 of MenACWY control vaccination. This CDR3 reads CSVTPGGRSSTDTQYF. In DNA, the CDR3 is TGCAGCGTTACCCCCGGGGGACGTTCTAGCACAGATACGCAGTATTTT.